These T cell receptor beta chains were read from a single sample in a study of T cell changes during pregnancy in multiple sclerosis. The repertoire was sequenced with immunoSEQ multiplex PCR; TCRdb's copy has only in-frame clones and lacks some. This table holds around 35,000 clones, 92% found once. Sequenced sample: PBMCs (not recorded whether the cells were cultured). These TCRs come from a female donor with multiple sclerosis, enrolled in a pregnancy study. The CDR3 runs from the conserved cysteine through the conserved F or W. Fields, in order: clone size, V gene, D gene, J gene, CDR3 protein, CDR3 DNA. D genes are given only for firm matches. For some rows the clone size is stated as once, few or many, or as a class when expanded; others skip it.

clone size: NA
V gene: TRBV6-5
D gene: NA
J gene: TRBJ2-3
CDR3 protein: CAAARFGGTDTQYF
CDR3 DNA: TGTGCCGCTGCCAGGTTCGGGGGCACAGATACGCAGTATTTT

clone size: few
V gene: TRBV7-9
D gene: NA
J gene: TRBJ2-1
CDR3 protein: CASSSTSPGDNEQFF
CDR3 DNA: TGTGCCAGCAGCTCCACATCCCCAGGGGACAATGAGCAGTTCTTC

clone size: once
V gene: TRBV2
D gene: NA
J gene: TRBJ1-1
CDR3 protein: CASSEKGRTSEAFF
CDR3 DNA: TGTGCCAGCAGTGAAAAGGGCCGAACGTCTGAAGCTTTCTTT

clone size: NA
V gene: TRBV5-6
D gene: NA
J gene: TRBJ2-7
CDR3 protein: CASSLAGQGAYEQYF
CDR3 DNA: TGTGCCAGCAGCTTGGCGGGGCAGGGTGCGTACGAGCAGTACTTC

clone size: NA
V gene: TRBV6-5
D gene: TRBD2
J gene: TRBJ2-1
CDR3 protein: CASLTSGSYEQFF
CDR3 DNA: TGTGCCAGCTTAACTAGCGGGAGCTATGAGCAGTTCTTC

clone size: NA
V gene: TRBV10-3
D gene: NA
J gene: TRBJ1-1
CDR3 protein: CAISGKGVNTEAFF
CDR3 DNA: TGTGCCATCAGTGGGAAGGGGGTGAACACTGAAGCTTTCTTT

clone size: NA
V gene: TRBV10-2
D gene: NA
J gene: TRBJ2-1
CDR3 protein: CASIGALYGNEQFF
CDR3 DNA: TGCGCCAGCATAGGGGCCCTGTATGGGAATGAGCAGTTCTTC

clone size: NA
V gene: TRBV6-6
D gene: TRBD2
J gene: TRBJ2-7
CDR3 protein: CASSLLAGESYEQYF
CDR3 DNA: TGTGCCAGCAGTCTTTTAGCGGGAGAATCCTACGAGCAGTACTTC

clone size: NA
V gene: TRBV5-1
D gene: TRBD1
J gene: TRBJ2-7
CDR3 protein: CASSRGQGAEFEQYF
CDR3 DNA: TGCGCCAGCAGCAGGGGGCAGGGGGCAGAATTCGAGCAGTACTTC

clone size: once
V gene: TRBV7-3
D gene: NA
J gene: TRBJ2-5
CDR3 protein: CASSLIPISGTLQETQYF
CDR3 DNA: TGTGCCAGCAGCTTAATCCCAATCTCTGGGACTCTACAAGAGACCCAGTACTTC

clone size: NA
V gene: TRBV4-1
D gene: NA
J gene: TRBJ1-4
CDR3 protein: CASSQGRPQEEKLFF
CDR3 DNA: TGCGCCAGCAGCCAAGGCCGGCCCCAGGAAGAAAAACTGTTTTTT

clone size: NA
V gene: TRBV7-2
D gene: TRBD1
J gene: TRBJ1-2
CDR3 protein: CASSLGRGSTGGHGYTF
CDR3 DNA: TGTGCCAGCAGCTTAGGAAGGGGGTCGACAGGGGGCCATGGCTACACCTTC

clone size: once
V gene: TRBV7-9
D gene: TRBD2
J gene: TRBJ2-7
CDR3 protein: CASSSTTSGYEQYF
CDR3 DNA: TGTGCCAGCAGCTCGACGACTAGCGGCTACGAGCAGTACTTC

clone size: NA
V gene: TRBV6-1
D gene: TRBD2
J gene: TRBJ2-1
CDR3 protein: CASQAGLAIYNEQFF
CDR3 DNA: TGTGCCAGCCAAGCGGGACTAGCGATCTACAATGAGCAGTTCTTC

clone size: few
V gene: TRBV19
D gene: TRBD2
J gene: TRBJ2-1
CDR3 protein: CASSTRGDEQFF
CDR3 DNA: TGTGCCAGTAGTACACGGGGGGACGAGCAGTTCTTC

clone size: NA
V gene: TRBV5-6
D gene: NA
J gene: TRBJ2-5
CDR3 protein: CASSYPGEYQETQYF
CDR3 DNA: TGTGCCAGCAGCTACCCCGGGGAGTACCAAGAGACCCAGTACTTC

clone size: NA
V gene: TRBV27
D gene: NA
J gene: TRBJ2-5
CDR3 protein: CASSFISTNGVETQYF
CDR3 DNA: TGTGCCAGCAGTTTTATCTCCACCAATGGAGTGGAGACCCAGTACTTC

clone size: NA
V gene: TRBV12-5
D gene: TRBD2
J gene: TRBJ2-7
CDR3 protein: CASGLVLAGDTYEQYF
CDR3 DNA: TGTGCTAGTGGTTTGGTACTGGCGGGAGACACCTACGAGCAGTACTTC

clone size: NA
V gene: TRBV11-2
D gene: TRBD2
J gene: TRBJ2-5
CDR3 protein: CASSLGASGSFGETQYF
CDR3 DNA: TGTGCCAGCAGCTTAGGGGCTAGCGGGAGTTTTGGGGAGACCCAGTACTTC

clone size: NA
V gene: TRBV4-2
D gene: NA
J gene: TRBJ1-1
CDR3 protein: CASSGPLEGITEAFF
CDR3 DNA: TGTGCCAGCAGCGGACCTTTGGAGGGGATCACTGAAGCTTTCTTT

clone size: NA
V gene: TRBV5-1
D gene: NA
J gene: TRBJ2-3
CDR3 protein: CASSPTAFTDTQYF
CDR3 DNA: TGCGCCAGCAGCCCGACTGCCTTCACAGATACGCAGTATTTT

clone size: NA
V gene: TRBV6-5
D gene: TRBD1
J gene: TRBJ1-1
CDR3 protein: CASSYDGRGRTEAFF
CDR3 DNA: TGTGCCAGCAGTTACGATGGAAGGGGGCGGACTGAAGCTTTCTTT

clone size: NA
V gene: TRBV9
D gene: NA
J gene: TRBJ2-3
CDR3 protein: CASSPHQESDTQYF
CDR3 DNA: TGTGCCAGCAGCCCCCACCAGGAATCAGATACGCAGTATTTT

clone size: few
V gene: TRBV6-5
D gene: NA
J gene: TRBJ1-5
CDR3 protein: CASSYSYSNQPQHF
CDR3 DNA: TGTGCCAGCAGTTACTCATATAGCAATCAGCCCCAGCATTTT

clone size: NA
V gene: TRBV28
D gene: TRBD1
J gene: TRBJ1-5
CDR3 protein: CASSFGQGGEGNQPQHF
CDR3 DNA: TGTGCCAGCAGTTTCGGACAGGGTGGGGAGGGCAATCAGCCCCAGCATTTT

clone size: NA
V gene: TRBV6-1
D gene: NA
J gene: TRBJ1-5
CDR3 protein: CASRSALYSNQPQHF
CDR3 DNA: TGTGCCAGCAGGTCAGCCCTATATAGCAATCAGCCCCAGCATTTT

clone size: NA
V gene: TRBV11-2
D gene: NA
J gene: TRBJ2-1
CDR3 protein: CASSLGSSGYYNEQFF
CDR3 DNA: TGTGCCAGCAGCCTCGGCTCAAGCGGTTATTACAATGAGCAGTTCTTC

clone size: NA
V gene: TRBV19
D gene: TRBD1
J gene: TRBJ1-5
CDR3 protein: CASRRDRGRDNEPQHF
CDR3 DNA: TGTGCCAGCCGTCGGGACAGGGGGCGGGATAATGAGCCCCAGCATTTT

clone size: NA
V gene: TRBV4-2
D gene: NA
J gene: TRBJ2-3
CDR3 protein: CASSQAADTQYF
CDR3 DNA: TGTGCCAGCAGCCAAGCGGCAGATACGCAGTATTTT

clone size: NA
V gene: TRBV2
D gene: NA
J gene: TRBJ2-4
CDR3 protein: CASSAGDLAKNIQYF
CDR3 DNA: TGTGCCAGCAGTGCAGGGGACCTAGCCAAAAACATTCAGTACTTC

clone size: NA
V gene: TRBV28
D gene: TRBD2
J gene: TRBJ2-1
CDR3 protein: CASSFYKAGVYNEQFF
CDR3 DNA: TGTGCCAGCAGTTTCTATAAGGCGGGAGTTTACAATGAGCAGTTCTTC

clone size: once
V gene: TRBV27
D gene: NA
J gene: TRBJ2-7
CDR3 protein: CASSLGPWGEQYF
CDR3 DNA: TGTGCCAGCAGTTTAGGTCCCTGGGGCGAGCAGTACTTC

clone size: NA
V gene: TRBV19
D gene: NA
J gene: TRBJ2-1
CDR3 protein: CASSPGFNEQFF
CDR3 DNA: TGTGCCAGTAGTCCGGGATTCAATGAGCAGTTCTTC

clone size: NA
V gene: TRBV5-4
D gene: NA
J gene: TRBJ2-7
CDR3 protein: CASSSGTLSYEQYF
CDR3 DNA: TGTGCCAGCAGCTCCGGGACTCTCTCCTACGAGCAGTACTTC